The 8 T cell receptor beta chains below come from one sample, sequenced in a study of beta chain features in type 1 diabetes. Broader study findings: Moderately but significantly shorter TCRB CDR3s were found in Type 1 diabetes patients in all four CD4+ subsets.

Sequenced material consisted of expressed TCRB transcripts (all of the isolated RNA was reverse transcribed). Profiled with immunoSEQ multiplex PCR; TCRdb holds only in-frame clones, not every one. The table shows 350,000 to 450,000 clones, with 10% to 15% occurring only once. No cognate antigen is known for these TCRs. The specimen sequenced was naive CD4+ T cells from blood. The receptors here all came from a woman between 18 and 29 years old with type 1 diabetes.

This clone was seen a few times. The rearrangement links TRBV30 to TRBJ2-7; 9 bases are shared with TRBD2. The ends lost 5 bases at V and 1 base at J; junction bases unmatched: 6. The CDR3 loop spans 14 amino acids. From germline, CDR1 is GTSNPN and CDR2 SVGIG (reference sequence). CDR3 region: CAWGILAGSYEQYF. CDR3 DNA: TGTGCCTGGGGAATCCTAGCGGGGTCCTACGAGCAGTACTTC. The full variable domain, in which reference TRBV30 and TRBJ2-7 provide the parts outside the CDR3, is SQTIHQWPATLVQPVGSPLSLECTVEGTSNPNLYWYRQAAGRGLQLLFYSVGIGQISSEVPQNLSASRPQDRQFILSSKKLLLSDSGFYLCAWGILAGSYEQYFGPGTRLTVT.

This clone occurred a few times. V usage is TRBV14 and J usage is TRBJ2-1; D gene ambiguous. Germline V lookup: CDR1 SGHDN, CDR2 FVKESK. The CDR3 loop spans 13 amino acids. Trimming left V 1 base short and J 9 bases short, with 10 bases between. For the CDR3, the DNA is TGTGCCAGCAGCCAAGGTCAGGTTTCTGAGCAGTTCTTC. It yields the protein CASSQGQVSEQFF.

The gene calls are TRBV16 and TRBJ1-5; TRBD1 is a possible D gene (6 bases). Germline V gives CDR1 KGHSY, CDR2 FQNENV. The CDR3 runs 15 residues. V was trimmed by 4 bases and J by 8 bases, leaving 18 bases between them. Written as DNA, the CDR3 is TGTGCCAGCAGCCCCACAATCTCTCCAGGGGAGCCCCAGCATTTT. Translated, it gives CASSPTISPGEPQHF.

The chain combines TRBV5-4 with TRBJ2-3; 12 bases fit TRBD2. V trimming: 5 bases; J trimming: 6 bases; junction bases outside the gene matches: 4. The CDR3 contains 14 residues. In germline, CDR1 is SGHNT, CDR2 YYREEE (reference sequence). CDR3 nucleotide sequence: TGTGCCAGCAGGACTAGCGGGAGTGCGGATACGCAGTATTTT. Protein sequence: CASRTSGSADTQYF.

This clone was detected a few times. The chain has TRBV6-6 and TRBJ2-7; D remains ambiguous. This CDR3 contains 14 residues. From germline, CDR1 is MNHNY and CDR2 SVGAGI (reference sequence). With 0 bases removed from V and 6 bases from J, the gap between germline ends came to 12 bases. This chain's CDR3 is CASSYSSYTGEQYF. The CDR3 DNA is TGTGCCAGCAGTTACTCGAGCTATACGGGCGAGCAGTACTTC.

This clone was detected only a few times. The chain recombines TRBV7-6 with TRBJ2-7, with D maybe TRBD2 (5 bases). Trimming took off 5 bases at V and 3 bases at J, with 14 bases between the two ends. The CDR3 covers 14 residues. The germline CDR1 and CDR2 sequences are SGHVS and FNYEAQ. The CDR3 nucleotides read TGTGCCAGCAGCCCTGGACTGATATTCTACGAGCAGTACTTC. As protein: CASSPGLIFYEQYF.

The chain has TRBV6-4 and TRBJ2-1; a possible D gene is TRBD2 (6 bases). CDR1 is MRHNA, CDR2 SNTAGT, per germline. The CDR3 sequence is 13 residues long. V was clipped by 4 bases and J by 6 bases, with 10 bases between them. The CDR3 reads CASSGRGTNEQFF. The CDR3 region has the DNA TGTGCCAGCAGTGGACGGGGGACCAATGAGCAGTTCTTC.

The rearrangement links TRBV29-1 to TRBJ2-7, with 9 positions matching TRBD2. V trimming: 4 bases; J trimming: 5 bases; junction bases outside the gene matches: 9. Germline V lookup: CDR1 SQVTM, CDR2 ANQGSEA. CDR3 length: 14 amino acids. CDR3 sequence reads: CSVVAGAPTNEQYF. Here the CDR3 DNA reads TGCAGCGTTGTAGCGGGAGCTCCTACAAACGAGCAGTACTTC.